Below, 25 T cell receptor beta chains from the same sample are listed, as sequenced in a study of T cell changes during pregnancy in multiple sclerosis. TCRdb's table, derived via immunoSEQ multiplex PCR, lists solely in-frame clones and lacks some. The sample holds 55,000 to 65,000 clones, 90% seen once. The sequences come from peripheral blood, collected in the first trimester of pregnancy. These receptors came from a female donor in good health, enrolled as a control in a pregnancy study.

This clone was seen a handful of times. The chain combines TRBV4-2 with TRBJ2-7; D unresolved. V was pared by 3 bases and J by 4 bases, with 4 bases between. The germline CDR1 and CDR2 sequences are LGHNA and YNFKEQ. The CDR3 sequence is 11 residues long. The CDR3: CASSQQYEQYF. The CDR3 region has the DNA TGTGCCAGCAGCCAGCAGTACGAGCAGTACTTC.

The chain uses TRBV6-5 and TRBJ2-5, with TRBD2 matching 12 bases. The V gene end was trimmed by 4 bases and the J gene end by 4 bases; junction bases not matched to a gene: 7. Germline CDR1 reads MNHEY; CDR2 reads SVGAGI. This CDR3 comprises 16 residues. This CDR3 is CASSWNPTSGRETQYF. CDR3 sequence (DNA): TGTGCCAGCAGTTGGAACCCGACTAGCGGGAGAGAGACCCAGTACTTC.

Here the CDR3 reads CASSFPGLHTGELFF. CDR3 DNA sequence: TGTGCCAGCAGCTTCCCGGGACTCCACACCGGGGAGCTGTTTTTT. This rearrangement joins TRBV5-8 to TRBJ2-2, with D possibly matching TRBD2 (6 bases). This CDR3 spans 15 amino acids. The ends were cut back, 2 bases at V and 3 bases at J, with 11 bases in the middle. Germline assignment: CDR1 SGHTS and CDR2 YDEGEE.

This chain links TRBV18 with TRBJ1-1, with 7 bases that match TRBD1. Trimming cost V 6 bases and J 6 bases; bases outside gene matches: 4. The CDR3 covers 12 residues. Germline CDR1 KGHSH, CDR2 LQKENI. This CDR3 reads CASSPDRAEAFF. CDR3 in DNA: TGTGCCAGCTCGCCTGACAGGGCTGAAGCTTTCTTT.

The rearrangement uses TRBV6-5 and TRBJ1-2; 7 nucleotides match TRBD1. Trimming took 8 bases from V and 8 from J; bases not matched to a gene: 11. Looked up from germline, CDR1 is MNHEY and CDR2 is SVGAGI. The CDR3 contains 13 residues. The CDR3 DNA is TGTGCCAGCCGCGCGACAGGGACCGGCGGCTACACCTTC. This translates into CASRATGTGGYTF.

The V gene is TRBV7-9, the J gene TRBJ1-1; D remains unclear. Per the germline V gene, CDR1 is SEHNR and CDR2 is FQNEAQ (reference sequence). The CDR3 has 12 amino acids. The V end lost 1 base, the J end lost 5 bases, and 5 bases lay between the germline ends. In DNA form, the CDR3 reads TGTGCCAGCAGCTTAGACAGAACTGAAGCTTTCTTT. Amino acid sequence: CASSLDRTEAFF.

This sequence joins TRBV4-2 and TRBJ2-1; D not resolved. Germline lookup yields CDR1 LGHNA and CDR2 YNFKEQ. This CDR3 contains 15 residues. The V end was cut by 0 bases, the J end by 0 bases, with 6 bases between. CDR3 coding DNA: TGTGCCAGCAGCCAAGAGGTGAGCTCCTACAATGAGCAGTTCTTC. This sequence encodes CASSQEVSSYNEQFF.

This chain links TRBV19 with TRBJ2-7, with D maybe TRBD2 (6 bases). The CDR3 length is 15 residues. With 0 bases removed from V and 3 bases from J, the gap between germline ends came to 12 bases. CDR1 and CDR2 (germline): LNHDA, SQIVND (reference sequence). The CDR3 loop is CASSIEGGSGYEQYF. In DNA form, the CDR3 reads TGTGCCAGTAGTATAGAGGGGGGAAGCGGCTACGAGCAGTACTTC.

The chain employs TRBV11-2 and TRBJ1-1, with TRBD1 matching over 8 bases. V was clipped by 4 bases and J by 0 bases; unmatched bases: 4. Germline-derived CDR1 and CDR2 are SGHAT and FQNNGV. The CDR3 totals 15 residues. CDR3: CASSSWTGMNTEAFF. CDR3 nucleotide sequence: TGTGCCAGCAGCTCCTGGACAGGGATGAACACTGAAGCTTTCTTT. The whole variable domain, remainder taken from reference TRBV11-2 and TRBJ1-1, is EAGVAQSPRYKIIEKRQSVAFWCNPISGHATLYWYQQILGQGPKLLIQFQNNGVVDDSQLPKDRFSAERLKGVDSTLKIQPAKLEDSAVYLCASSSWTGMNTEAFFGQGTRLTVV.

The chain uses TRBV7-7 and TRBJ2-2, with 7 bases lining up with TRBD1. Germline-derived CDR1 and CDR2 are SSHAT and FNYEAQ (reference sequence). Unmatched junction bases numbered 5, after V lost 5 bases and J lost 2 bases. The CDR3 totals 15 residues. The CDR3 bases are TGTGCCAGCAGCCACAGGGGAAGAAACACCGGGGAGCTGTTTTTT. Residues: CASSHRGRNTGELFF.

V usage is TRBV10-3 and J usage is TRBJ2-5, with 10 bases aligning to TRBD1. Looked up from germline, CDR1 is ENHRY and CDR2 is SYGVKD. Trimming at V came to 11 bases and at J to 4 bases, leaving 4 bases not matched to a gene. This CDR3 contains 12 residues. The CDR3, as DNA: TGTGCCGCCGGGACAGGGGCAGAGACCCAGTACTTC. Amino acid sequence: CAAGTGAETQYF.

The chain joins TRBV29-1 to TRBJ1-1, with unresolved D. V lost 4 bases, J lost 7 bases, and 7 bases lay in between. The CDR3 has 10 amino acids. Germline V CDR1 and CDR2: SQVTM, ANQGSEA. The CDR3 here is CSVGGSEAFF. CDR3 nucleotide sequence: TGCAGCGTTGGTGGCAGTGAAGCTTTCTTT.

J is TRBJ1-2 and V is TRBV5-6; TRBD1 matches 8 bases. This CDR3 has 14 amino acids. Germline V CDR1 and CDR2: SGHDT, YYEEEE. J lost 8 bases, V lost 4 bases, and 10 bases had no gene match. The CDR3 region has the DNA TGTGCCAGCAGCCCCCCAGGGGGCGATGGAGGCTACACCTTC. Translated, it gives CASSPPGGDGGYTF.

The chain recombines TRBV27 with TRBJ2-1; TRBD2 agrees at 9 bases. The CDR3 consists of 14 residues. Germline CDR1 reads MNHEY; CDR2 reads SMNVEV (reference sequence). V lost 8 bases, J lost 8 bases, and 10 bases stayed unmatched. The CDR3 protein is CASSRREGLDEQFF. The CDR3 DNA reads TGTGCCAGCTCACGGCGGGAGGGCCTCGATGAGCAGTTCTTC.

CDR3 residues: CASSLESGVNEQFF. The CDR3 DNA follows: TGTGCCAGCAGCTTAGAAAGCGGGGTGAATGAGCAGTTCTTC. This chain links TRBV7-9 with TRBJ2-1; 7 nucleotides line up with TRBD2. V lost 1 base to trimming and J lost 7 bases; unmatched junction nucleotides: 4. Germline CDR1 SEHNR, CDR2 FQNEAQ (reference sequence). The CDR3 is 14 residues long.

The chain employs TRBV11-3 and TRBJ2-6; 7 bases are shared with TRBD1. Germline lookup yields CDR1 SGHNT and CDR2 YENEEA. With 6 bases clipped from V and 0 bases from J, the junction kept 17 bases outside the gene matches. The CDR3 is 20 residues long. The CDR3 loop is CASRLSPDRLSGSGANVLTF. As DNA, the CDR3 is TGTGCCAGCAGACTTTCCCCGGACAGGCTCTCAGGCTCTGGGGCCAACGTCCTGACTTTC.

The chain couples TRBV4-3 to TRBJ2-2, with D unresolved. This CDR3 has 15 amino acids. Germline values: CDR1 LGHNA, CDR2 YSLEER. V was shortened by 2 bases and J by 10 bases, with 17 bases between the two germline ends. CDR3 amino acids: CASSQSRLYVAELFF. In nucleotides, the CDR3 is TGCGCCAGCAGCCAATCAAGACTGTATGTCGCGGAGCTGTTTTTT.

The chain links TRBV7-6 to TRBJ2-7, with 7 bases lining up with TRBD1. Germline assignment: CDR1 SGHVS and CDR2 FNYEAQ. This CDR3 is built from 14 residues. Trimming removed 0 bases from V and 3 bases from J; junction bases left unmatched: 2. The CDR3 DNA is TGTGCCAGCAGCTTAGCTCACAGGGGCTACGAGCAGTACTTC. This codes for CASSLAHRGYEQYF.

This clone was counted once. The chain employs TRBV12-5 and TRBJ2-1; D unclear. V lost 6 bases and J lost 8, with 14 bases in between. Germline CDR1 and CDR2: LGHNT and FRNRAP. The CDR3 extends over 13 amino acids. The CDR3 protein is CASGDTSGDEQFF. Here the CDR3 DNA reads TGTGCTAGTGGAGACACTTCAGGCGATGAGCAGTTCTTC.

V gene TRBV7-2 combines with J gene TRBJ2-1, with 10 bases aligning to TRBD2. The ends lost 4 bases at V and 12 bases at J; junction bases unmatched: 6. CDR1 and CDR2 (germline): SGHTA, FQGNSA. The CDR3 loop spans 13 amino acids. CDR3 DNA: TGTGCCAGCAGCTCAGCCCTAGCGGGGGCGCAGTTCTTC. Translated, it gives CASSSALAGAQFF.

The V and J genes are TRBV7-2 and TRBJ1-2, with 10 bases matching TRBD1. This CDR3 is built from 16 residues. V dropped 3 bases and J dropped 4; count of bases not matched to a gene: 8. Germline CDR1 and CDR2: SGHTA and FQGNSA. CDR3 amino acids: CASSLTGTGAIYGYTF. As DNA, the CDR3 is TGTGCCAGCAGCTTGACCGGGACAGGGGCAATCTATGGCTACACCTTC.

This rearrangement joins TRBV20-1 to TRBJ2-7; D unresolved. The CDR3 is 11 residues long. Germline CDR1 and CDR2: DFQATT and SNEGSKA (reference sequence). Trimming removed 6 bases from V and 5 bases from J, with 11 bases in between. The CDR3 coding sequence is TGCAGTGCGCATTCAGTGGACGAGCAGTACTTC. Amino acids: CSAHSVDEQYF.

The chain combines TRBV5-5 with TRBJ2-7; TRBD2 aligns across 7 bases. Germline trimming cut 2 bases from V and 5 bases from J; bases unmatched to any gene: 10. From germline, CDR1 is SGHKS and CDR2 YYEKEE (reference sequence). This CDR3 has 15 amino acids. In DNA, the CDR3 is TGTGCCAGCAGCTTTCAGCTCATAACTAGCGACGAGCAGTACTTC. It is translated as CASSFQLITSDEQYF.

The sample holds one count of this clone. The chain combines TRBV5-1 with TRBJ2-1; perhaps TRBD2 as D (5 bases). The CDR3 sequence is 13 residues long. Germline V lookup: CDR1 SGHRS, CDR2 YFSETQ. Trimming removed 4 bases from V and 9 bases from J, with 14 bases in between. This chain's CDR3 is CASSPGVALEQFF. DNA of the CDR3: TGCGCCAGCAGCCCCGGGGTAGCTCTTGAGCAGTTCTTC.

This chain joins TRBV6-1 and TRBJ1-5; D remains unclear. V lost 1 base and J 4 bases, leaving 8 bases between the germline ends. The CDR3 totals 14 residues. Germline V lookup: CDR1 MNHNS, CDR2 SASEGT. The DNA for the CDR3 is TGTGCCAGCAGTGAAGGCCCGGGTAATCAGCCCCAGCATTTT. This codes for CASSEGPGNQPQHF.